This is a list of T cell receptor beta chains from one sample in a study of identical twins. TCRdb reanalysed the 5' RACE reads using MiXCR and keeps one entry per CDR3 protein. This table has about 200,000 distinct CDR3 sequences, around 8% appearing once. The same sample was also studied in work on yellow fever vaccine responses in identical twins.

The sample taken for sequencing was memory (CD45RO+) T cells sorted from blood. Every receptor here comes from a young woman in good health. Both conserved end residues are part of each CDR3. Not every row has a clone size; where given, it reads once, few, many or a size class.

CDR3 | V | size | length
CASSQRQGEGTIYF | TRBV3-1 | - | 14
CASSSETGWGEKLFF | TRBV6-5 | few | 15
CSAGPLALGPGATDTQYF | TRBV20-1 | many | 18
CATTGSKNIQYF | TRBV15 | many | 12
CASSLANSGVSSYEQYF | TRBV7-9 | many | 17
CASSGGRGEKLFF | TRBV5-6 | few | 13
CASSLVGQTTYEQYF | TRBV7-9 | many | 15
CASSSSRSPAGDDPGELFF | TRBV11-2 | - | 19
CASLITGGVETQYF | TRBV6-1 | - | 14
CASSIPDRGEAFF | TRBV12-3/TRBV12-4 | many | 13
CASRASSITREQFF | TRBV19 | few | 14
CASSLSVRVGYEQYF | TRBV28 | few | 15
CATSRDGSTDTQYF | TRBV15 | many | 14
CASRGQNTEAFF | TRBV6-6 | - | 12
CASSYRVTETQYF | TRBV6-2/TRBV6-3 | - | 13
CNVGKTETNYGYTF | TRBV29-1 | - | 14
CASSLGGRNQQHF | TRBV3-1 | - | 13
CASSLGSVGTEAFF | TRBV28 | many | 14
CASSPGTSGLYEQYF | TRBV4-1 | few | 15
CASSVASWGSGAPYEQYF | TRBV9 | - | 18
CASSQVTSGVSNTGELFF | TRBV4-2 | - | 18
CASRLSGLKETQYF | TRBV23-1 | - | 14
CSAIHGSETQYF | TRBV20-1 | many | 12
CASPPWDF | TRBV7-9 | many | 8
CASSQDEGGSDTQYF | TRBV4-2 | many | 15
CSARERRLKDEAFF | TRBV20-1 | many | 14
CASSYSWTSGAFEQYF | TRBV6-5 | - | 16
CASSLGAGDEKLFF | TRBV5-1 | few | 14
CASRQGGGYEQYF | TRBV12-3/TRBV12-4 | - | 13
CSVLNGMSQYF | TRBV29-1 | many | 11
CASSPGTGNNQPQHF | TRBV2 | - | 15
CASSEGAGGYYEQYF | TRBV6-1 | few | 15
CASSHLPWDSYEQYF | TRBV6-2/TRBV6-3 | many | 15
CASRKGLAGNTGELFF | TRBV5-1 | many | 16
CSVDSDRGETQYF | TRBV29-1 | many | 13
CSVEATSVAKNIQYF | TRBV29-1 | few | 15
CASRPTPGMVEAFF | TRBV12-3/TRBV12-4 | many | 14
CSAQQTFSTDTQYF | TRBV20-1 | many | 14
CSARDPRRSNEQFF | TRBV20-1 | many | 14
CASSSGDRDTQYF | TRBV5-1 | few | 13
CASSPMRGAHEQFF | TRBV7-2 | few | 14
CASSPQGVRTEAFF | TRBV11-1 | - | 14
CASSYGSGRTYEQYF | TRBV6-5 | many | 15
CASSRRSGTSGRGTGELFF | TRBV4-3 | few | 19
CASSLRIGQGTLGDTQYF | TRBV11-2 | few | 18
CASRGQLLFNEQFF | TRBV12-3/TRBV12-4 | many | 14
CSVGSGREEGDEQFF | TRBV29-1 | - | 15
CASSQFQGVTEAFF | TRBV14 | - | 14
CASSRDRGRNEQYF | TRBV5-1 | many | 14
CATSGFGQTTNEKLFF | TRBV15 | many | 16
CSAPQTGANVLTF | TRBV20-1 | few | 13
CASNPGGSRTDTQYF | TRBV27 | many | 15
CATSGTGESQPQHF | TRBV24-1 | few | 14
CASSYLDRANSPLHF | TRBV6-5 | few | 15